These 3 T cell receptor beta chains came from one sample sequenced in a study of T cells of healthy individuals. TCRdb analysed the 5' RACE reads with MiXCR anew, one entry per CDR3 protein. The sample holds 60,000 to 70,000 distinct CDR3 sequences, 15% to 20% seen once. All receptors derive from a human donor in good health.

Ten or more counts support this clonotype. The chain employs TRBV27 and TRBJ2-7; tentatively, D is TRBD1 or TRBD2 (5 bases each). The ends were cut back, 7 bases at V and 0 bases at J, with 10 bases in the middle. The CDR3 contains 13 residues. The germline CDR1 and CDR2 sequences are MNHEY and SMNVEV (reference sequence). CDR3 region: CASKGTRSYEQYF. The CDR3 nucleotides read TGTGCCAGCAAAGGGACCCGCTCCTACGAGCAGTACTTC.

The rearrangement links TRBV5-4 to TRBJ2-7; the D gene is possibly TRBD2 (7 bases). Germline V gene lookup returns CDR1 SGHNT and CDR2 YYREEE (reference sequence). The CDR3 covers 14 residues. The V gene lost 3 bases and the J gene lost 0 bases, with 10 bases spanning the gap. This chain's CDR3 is CASSSGGASYEQYF. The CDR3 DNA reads TGTGCCAGCAGCTCGGGGGGCGCCTCCTACGAGCAGTACTTC.

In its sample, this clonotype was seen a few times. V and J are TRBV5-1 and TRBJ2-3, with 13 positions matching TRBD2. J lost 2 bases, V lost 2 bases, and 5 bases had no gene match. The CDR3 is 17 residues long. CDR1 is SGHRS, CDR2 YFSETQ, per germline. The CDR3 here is CASSFTGTSGTTDTQYF. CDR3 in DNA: TGCGCCAGCAGCTTTACCGGGACTAGCGGGACCACAGATACGCAGTATTTT.